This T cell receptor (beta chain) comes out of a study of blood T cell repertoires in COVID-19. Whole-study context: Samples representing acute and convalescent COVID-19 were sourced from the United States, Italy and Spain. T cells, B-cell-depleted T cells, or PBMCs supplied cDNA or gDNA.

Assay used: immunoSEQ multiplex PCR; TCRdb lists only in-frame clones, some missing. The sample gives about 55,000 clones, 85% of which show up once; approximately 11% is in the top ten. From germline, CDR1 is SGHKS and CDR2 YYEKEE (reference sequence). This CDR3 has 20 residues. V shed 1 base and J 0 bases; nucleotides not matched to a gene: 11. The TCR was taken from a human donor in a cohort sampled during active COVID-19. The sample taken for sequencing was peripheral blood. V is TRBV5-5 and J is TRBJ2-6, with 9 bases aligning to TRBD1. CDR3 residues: CASSLPRDRAQSSGANVLTF. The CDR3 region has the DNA TGTGCCAGCAGCTTGCCCCGGGACAGGGCCCAAAGCTCTGGGGCCAACGTCCTGACTTTC.